Listed below are T cell receptor beta chains from one sample, sequenced in a study of technical replicates of blood from a handful of donors. The protocol was immunoSEQ multiplex PCR, while the TCRdb copy is restricted to in-frame clones and leaves out a portion. Of over 85,000 clones detected, 90% to 96% appear once; the ten largest clones hold around 0.4%. Sequencing was done on a sample of T cells isolated from PBMCs. These receptors originate from a human donor in good health. CDR3s include the opening cysteine and the closing phenylalanine or tryptophan. Each record gives: J gene, V gene, CDR3 protein.

>TRBJ2-1|TRBV30
CAWSVTKAGPYNEQFF
>TRBJ2-7|TRBV5-1
CASSFALETGREQYF
>TRBJ2-3|TRBV6-1
CASSEWRGRGGGDTQYF
>TRBJ2-2|TRBV27
CASSLRGQGGELFF
>TRBJ1-1|TRBV19
CASSLRDTEAFF
>TRBJ1-5|TRBV6-6
CASSWTAFQPQHF
>TRBJ1-1|TRBV2
CASTRTGQGSTEAFF
>TRBJ2-3|TRBV6-4
CASSDSGLAGSLDTQYF
>TRBJ1-1|TRBV29-1
CSENMGGGTEAFF
>TRBJ1-1|TRBV30
CAWSGAGGADTEAFF
>TRBJ1-1|TRBV30
CAWIGLGTHNTEAFF
>TRBJ2-2|TRBV2
CASKIMEGRTGELFF
>TRBJ2-7|TRBV25-1
CASSAGGGEYF
>TRBJ2-7|TRBV5-4
CASTRWAAGSYEQYF